The T cell receptor beta chain under discussion was sequenced for a study of CD8 T cells in Susac syndrome. With random hexamers, reverse transcription was performed on about 0.5 to 1 ug of RNA. With immunoSEQ multiplex PCR, TCR beta CDR3 was amplified across 54 Vbeta and 13 Jbeta. TCRdb re-called the immunoSEQ multiplex PCR reads with MiXCR, one entry per CDR3 protein. The table includes around 280,000 distinct CDR3 sequences, about 91% detected once. CDR3 length: 12 amino acids. V was shortened by 5 bases and J by 2 bases, with 9 bases between the two germline ends. The germline V gene has CDR1 DFQATT and CDR2 SNEGSKA (reference sequence).

This receptor was taken from a human donor with multiple sclerosis. The material sequenced was CD4+ T cells from PBMCs. The J gene is TRBJ1-1, the V gene TRBV20-1; TRBD1 might be the D (6 bases). The CDR3 sequence: CSAPRGNTEAFF. As DNA, the CDR3 is TGCAGTGCTCCCAGGGGAAACACTGAAGCTTTCTTT.